This TCR beta chain was identified during a study of shared clonotypes between healthy human individuals. Findings and caveats of the study: Among donors, clonotype sharing was expected to be affected by sequencing depth.

A word on this clone: The antigen remains unidentified.

There were only Caucasian adults among the donors, and all lived in Nashville, Tennessee. This CDR3 region has 12 residues. Deletions cut 2 bases from V and 6 bases from J, with 6 bases between. Looked up from germline, CDR1 is ENHRY and CDR2 is SYGVKD. The assay ran at deep level. Sorted-subset replicate PCR reactions were performed with around 200 ng DNA, corresponding to 25,000 to 35,000 T cell genomes. Repertoires were generated with immunoSEQ multiplex PCR, while TCRdb's copy carries only in-frame clones and drops some. The repertoire has millions of clones, around 90% of them found once; the top ten carry roughly 0.13%.

The rearrangement links TRBV10-3 to TRBJ2-3; D unclear. Sequencing was done on a sample of naive CD4+ T cells sorted from blood. Subset: CD45RA+ positively selected. This sequence originates from a man aged 18 to 29 in good health. This CDR3 reads CAISEGLDTQYF. The CDR3 DNA is TGTGCCATCAGTGAGGGTTTGGATACGCAGTATTTT.